The following is a T cell receptor (beta chain) sequence with its context. Its matching antigen is unknown. The sample comes from a study of PD-L1 blockade in urothelial cancer. Across the whole study: About 90% of the roughly 29 patients were men with bladder-origin urothelial cancer. Patients' prior chemotherapy regimens numbered 0 to 3. There were a median of about 150,000 T cells in blood samples. Study-wide findings and caveats: Survival was better when pretreatment blood TCR clonality fell below the median.

Germline V gene data show CDR1 as SGDLS and CDR2 as YYNGEE. CDR3 length: 14 residues. After removal of 0 bases from V and 3 bases from J, the junction contained 2 bases not matched to a gene. Clones were read by immunoSEQ multiplex PCR, and TCRdb kept only the in-frame ones, dropping some. The sample holds tens of thousands of clones; roughly 77% are singletons and the top ten take more than 3.5%. The sequences come from PBMCs, collected around atezolizumab (anti-PD-L1) treatment. The clonotype originates from a man aged 65-85 years with urothelial cancer. The chain joins TRBV9 to TRBJ1-2, with TRBD1 matching over 7 bases. DNA for the CDR3: TGTGCCAGCAGCGTAGGTACAGGGGACTATGGCTACACCTTC. It encodes CASSVGTGDYGYTF.